A selection of T cell receptor beta chains follows, all from one sample in a study of T cells in Graves' hyperthyroidism and ophthalmopathy. TCRdb called the multiplex PCR reads again in MiXCR, with one record for every CDR3 protein. The top ten hold around 32% of the sample, which has roughly 500,000 distinct CDR3 sequences, about 16% seen once. Sequencing was performed on blood. These receptor sequences come from a woman aged 25 to 39 with Graves' ophthalmopathy. The CDR3 runs from the conserved cysteine through the conserved F or W. Each record gives: clone size, J gene, D gene, V gene, CDR3 protein, CDR3 DNA. A D gene is named only where the DNA matches it firmly. Not all rows give a size; the values are once, few, many and, for expanded clones, a class.

- TRBJ1-6 - TRBV9 CASSGYSGYNSPLHF TGTGCCAGCAGCGGATATTCCGGGTATAATTCACCCCTCCACTTT
- TRBJ2-1 - TRBV9 CASSVAGSTYNEQFF TGTGCCAGCAGCGTAGCTGGGTCAACCTACAATGAGCAGTTCTTC
few TRBJ2-1 - TRBV20-1 CSAPPLGSYNEQFF TGCAGTGCTCCGCCGCTAGGGTCCTACAATGAGCAGTTCTTC
many TRBJ2-3 TRBD2 TRBV7-2 CASSLTSGSGADTQYF TGTGCCAGCAGCTTAACTAGCGGGAGCGGGGCAGATACGCAGTATTTT
many TRBJ2-1 - TRBV28 CASSLASVNSYNEQFF TGTGCCAGCAGTTTGGCTAGCGTTAATTCCTACAATGAGCAGTTCTTC
many TRBJ1-1 - TRBV18 CASSPHSPPISEAFF TGTGCCAGCTCACCACATTCTCCTCCTATTTCTGAAGCTTTCTTT
- TRBJ1-3 - TRBV7-2 CASSAEARGNTIYF TGTGCCAGCAGCGCTGAGGCCAGAGGAAACACCATATATTTT
many TRBJ1-5 - TRBV30 CAWSVQEPSNQPQHF TGTGCCTGGAGTGTACAAGAACCTAGCAATCAGCCCCAGCATTTT
few TRBJ1-3 TRBD1 TRBV6-1 CASSTGDSSGNTIYF TGTGCCAGCAGTACAGGGGACTCCTCTGGAAACACCATATATTTT
- TRBJ2-1 TRBD1 TRBV24-1 CATSDPRPGQGQFF TGTGCCACCAGTGATCCCCGACCGGGACAGGGCCAGTTCTTC
- TRBJ1-6 - TRBV7-2 CASSLVSTAHNSPLHF TGTGCCAGCAGCTTAGTCTCCACAGCTCATAATTCACCCCTCCACTTT
- TRBJ2-5 - TRBV10-2 CASSILSGRQETQYF TGCGCCAGCAGTATCCTCTCGGGACGGCAAGAGACCCAGTACTTC
many TRBJ2-7 - TRBV2 CASSEDGATYEQYF TGTGCCAGCAGTGAGGACGGGGCCACCTACGAGCAGTACTTC
few TRBJ2-5 TRBD1 TRBV7-9 CASQEQGAQETQYF TGTGCCAGCCAGGAACAGGGGGCCCAGGAGACCCAGTACTTC
many TRBJ2-7 TRBD2 TRBV28 CASRRNSGGFSYEQYF TGTGCCAGCAGGAGAAATAGCGGGGGGTTCTCCTACGAGCAGTACTTC
few TRBJ2-1 - TRBV29-1 CSVEGPQNRLAQFF TGCAGCGTTGAAGGGCCACAGAACAGGCTCGCGCAGTTCTTC
- TRBJ1-1 - TRBV7-9 CASSLNKGFTEAFF TGTGCCAGCAGCTTAAACAAGGGCTTTACTGAAGCTTTCTTT
- TRBJ1-5 - TRBV7-3 CVSSLEANQPQHF TGTGTCAGCAGCTTAGAAGCCAATCAGCCCCAGCATTTT
many TRBJ2-7 TRBD2 TRBV7-2 CASSKTSGRAYEQYF TGTGCCAGCAGCAAAACTAGCGGGAGGGCCTACGAGCAGTACTTC
- TRBJ2-4 TRBD1 TRBV27 CASSLRPQGDKNIQYF TGTGCCAGCAGTTTACGACCCCAGGGGGACAAAAACATTCAGTACTTC
few TRBJ1-5 - TRBV25-1 CASSEYSGGNQPQHF TGTGCCAGCAGTGAGTACTCTGGAGGCAATCAGCCCCAGCATTTT
- TRBJ2-7 - TRBV18 CASSPREFSYEQYF TGTGCCAGCTCACCGCGCGAGTTCTCCTACGAGCAGTACTTC
many TRBJ1-2 - TRBV30 CAWSGAAGDGYTF TGTGCCTGGAGCGGCGCAGCCGGAGATGGCTACACCTTC
many TRBJ2-5 TRBD2 TRBV28 CASTPAGIQETQYF TGTGCCAGCACTCCAGCGGGGATCCAAGAGACCCAGTACTTC
- TRBJ2-7 TRBD1 TRBV29-1 CSVEIVWDRAGHEQYF TGCAGCGTTGAAATCGTTTGGGACAGGGCCGGCCACGAGCAGTACTTC
- TRBJ2-3 - TRBV3-1 CASSRASMADTQYF TGTGCCAGCAGCCGAGCTAGTATGGCAGATACGCAGTATTTT